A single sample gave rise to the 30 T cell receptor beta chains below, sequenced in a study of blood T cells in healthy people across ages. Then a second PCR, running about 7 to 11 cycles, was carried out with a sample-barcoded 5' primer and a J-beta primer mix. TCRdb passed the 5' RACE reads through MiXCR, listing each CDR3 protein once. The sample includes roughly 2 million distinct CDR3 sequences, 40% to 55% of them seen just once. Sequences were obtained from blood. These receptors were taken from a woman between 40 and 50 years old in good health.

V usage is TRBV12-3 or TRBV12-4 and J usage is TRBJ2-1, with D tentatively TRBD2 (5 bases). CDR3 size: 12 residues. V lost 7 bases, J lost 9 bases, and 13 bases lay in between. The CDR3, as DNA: TGTGCCAGCAAAGCTAGCACGGGTGAGCAGTTCTTC. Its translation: CASKASTGEQFF.

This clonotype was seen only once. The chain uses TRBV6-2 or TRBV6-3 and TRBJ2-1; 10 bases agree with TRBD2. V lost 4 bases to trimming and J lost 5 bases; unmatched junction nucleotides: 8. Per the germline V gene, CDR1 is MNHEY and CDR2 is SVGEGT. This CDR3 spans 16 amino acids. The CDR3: CASSSQIAGGNNEQFF. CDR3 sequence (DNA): TGTGCCAGCAGTTCTCAGATAGCGGGGGGAAACAATGAGCAGTTCTTC.

The CDR3 nucleotides read TGCAGTGCTACCACTCCCGGGACAGGCTTCCATGGCTACACCTTC. Encoded protein: CSATTPGTGFHGYTF. This chain joins TRBV20-1 and TRBJ1-2; 8 bases match TRBD1. From germline, CDR1 is DFQATT and CDR2 SNEGSKA (reference sequence). The V gene end was trimmed by 4 bases and the J gene end by 6 bases; junction bases not matched to a gene: 13. This CDR3 has 15 amino acids.

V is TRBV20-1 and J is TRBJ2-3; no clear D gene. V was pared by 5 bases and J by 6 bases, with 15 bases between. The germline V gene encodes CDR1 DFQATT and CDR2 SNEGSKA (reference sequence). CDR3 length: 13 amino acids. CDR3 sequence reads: CSARLPAKDTQYF. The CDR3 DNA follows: TGCAGTGCTCGCCTCCCGGCGAAGGATACGCAGTATTTT.

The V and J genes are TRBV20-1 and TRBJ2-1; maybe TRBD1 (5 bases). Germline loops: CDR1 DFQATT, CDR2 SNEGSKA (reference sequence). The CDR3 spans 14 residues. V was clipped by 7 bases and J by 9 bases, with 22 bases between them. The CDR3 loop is CSVKSITQGVEQFF. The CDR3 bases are TGCAGTGTTAAATCCATCACCCAGGGCGTTGAGCAGTTCTTC.

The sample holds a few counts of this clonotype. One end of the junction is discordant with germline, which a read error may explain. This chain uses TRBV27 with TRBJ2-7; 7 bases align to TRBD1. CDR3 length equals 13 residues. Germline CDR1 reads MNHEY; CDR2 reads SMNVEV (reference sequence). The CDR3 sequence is CVSSRGLGYEQYF. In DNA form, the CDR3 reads TGTGTCAGCTCAAGGGGGCTAGGGTACGAGCAGTACTTC.

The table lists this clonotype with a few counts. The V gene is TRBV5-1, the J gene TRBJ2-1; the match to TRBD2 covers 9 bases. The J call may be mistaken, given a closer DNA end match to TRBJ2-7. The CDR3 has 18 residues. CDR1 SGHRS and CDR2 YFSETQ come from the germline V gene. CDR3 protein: CASSLAGRGGRSYNEQYF. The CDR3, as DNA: TGCGCCAGCAGCTTGGCCGGGCGGGGGGGCCGATCCTACAATGAGCAGTACTTC.

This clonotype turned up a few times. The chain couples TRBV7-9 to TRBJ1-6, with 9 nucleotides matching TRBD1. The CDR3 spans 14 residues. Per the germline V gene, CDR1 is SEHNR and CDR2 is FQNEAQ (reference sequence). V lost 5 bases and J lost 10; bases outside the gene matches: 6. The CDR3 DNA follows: TGTGCCAGCAGCCCTGGACAGGGGCACTCACCCCTCCACTTT. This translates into CASSPGQGHSPLHF.

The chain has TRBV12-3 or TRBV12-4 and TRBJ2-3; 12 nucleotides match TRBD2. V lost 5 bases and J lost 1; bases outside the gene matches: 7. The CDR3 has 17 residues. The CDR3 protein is CASSPSGGGRGTDTQYF. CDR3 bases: TGTGCCAGCAGTCCTAGCGGGGGGGGCAGGGGCACAGATACGCAGTATTTT.

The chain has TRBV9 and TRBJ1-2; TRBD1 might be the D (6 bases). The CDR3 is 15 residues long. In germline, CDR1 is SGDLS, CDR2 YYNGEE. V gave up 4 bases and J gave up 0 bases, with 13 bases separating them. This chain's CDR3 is CASSPGQRTNYGYTF. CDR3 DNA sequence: TGTGCCAGCAGCCCTGGACAGAGGACTAACTATGGCTACACCTTC.

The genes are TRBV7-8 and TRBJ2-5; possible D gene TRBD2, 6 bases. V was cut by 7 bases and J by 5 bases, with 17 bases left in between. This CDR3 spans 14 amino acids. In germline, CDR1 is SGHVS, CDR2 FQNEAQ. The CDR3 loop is CASTPRGSLETQYF. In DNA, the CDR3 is TGTGCCAGCACCCCGCGGGGATCTTTGGAGACCCAGTACTTC.

DNA for the CDR3: TGTGCCAGCAGTTATACGGACAGAACCTACAATGAGCAGTTCTTC. The encoded protein is CASSYTDRTYNEQFF. This sequence joins TRBV6-5 and TRBJ2-1; TRBD1 is a possible D gene (6 bases). Germline assignment: CDR1 MNHEY and CDR2 SVGAGI. The CDR3 extends over 15 amino acids. V lost 3 bases to trimming and J lost 2 bases, with 11 bases between them.

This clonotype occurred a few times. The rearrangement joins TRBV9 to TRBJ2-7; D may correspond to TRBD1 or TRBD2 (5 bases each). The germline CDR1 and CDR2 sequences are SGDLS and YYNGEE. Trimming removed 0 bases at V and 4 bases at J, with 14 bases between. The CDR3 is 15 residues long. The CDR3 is CASSVAGLGVYEQYF. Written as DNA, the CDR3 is TGTGCCAGCAGCGTAGCTGGGTTGGGGGTTTACGAGCAGTACTTC.

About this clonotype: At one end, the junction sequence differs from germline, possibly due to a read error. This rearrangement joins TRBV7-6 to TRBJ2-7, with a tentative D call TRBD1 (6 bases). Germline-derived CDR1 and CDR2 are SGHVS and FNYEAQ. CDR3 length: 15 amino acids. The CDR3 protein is CAGSPQTGSSYEQYF. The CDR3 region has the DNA TGTGCCGGCAGCCCGCAGACAGGTTCCTCCTACGAGCAGTACTTC.

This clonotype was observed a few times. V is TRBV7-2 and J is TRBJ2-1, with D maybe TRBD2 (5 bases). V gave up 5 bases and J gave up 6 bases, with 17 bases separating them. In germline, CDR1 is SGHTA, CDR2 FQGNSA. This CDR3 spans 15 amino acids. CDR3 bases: TGTGCCAGCAGCCCAGACTATAACGGACTCAATGAGCAGTTCTTC. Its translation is CASSPDYNGLNEQFF.

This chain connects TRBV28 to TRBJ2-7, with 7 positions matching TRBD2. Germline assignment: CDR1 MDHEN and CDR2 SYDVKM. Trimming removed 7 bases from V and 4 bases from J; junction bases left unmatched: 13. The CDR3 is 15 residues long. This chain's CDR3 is CASTKERGSGYEQYF. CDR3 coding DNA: TGTGCCAGCACTAAAGAGCGGGGTTCGGGTTACGAGCAGTACTTC.

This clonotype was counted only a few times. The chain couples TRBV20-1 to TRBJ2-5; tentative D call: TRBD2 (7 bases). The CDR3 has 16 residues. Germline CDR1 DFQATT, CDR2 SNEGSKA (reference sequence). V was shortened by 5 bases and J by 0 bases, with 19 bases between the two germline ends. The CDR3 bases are TGCAGTGCTGAGAGGGGGGCCGGGGGGAACCAAGAGACCCAGTACTTC. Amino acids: CSAERGAGGNQETQYF.

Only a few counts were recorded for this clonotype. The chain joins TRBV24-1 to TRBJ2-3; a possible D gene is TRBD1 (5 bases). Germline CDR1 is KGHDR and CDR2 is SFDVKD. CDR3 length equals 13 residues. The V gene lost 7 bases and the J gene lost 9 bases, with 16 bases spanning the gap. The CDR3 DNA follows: TGTGCCACCAGCCCAGGGTTGGCCCAGACGCAGTATTTT. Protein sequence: CATSPGLAQTQYF.

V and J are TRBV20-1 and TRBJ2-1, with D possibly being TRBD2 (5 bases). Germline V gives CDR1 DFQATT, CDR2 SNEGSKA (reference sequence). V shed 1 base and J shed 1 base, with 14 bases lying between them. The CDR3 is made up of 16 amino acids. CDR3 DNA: TGCAGTGCTAGAGTACTAGGGATTGTATCCTACAATGAGCAGTTCTTC. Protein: CSARVLGIVSYNEQFF.

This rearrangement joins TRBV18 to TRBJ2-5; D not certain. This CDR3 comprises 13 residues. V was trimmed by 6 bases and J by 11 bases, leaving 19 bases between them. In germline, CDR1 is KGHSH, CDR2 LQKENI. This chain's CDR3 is CASSPTAKGAQYF. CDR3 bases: TGTGCCAGCTCTCCAACGGCCAAGGGTGCGCAGTACTTC.

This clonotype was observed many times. CDR3 bases: TGTGCCAGCAGTAGACGAGGTAGTCAGGGCCGCGAGCAGTACTTC. Translated: CASSRRGSQGREQYF. This rearrangement joins TRBV6-1 to TRBJ2-7, with D perhaps TRBD1 (5 bases). Trimming left V 5 bases short and J 6 bases short, with 20 bases between. The CDR3 extends over 15 amino acids. Germline-derived CDR1 and CDR2 are MNHNS and SASEGT.

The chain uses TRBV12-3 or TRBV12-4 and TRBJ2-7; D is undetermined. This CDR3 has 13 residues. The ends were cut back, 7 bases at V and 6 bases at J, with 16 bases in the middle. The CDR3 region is CASTYGPAPEQYF. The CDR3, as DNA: TGTGCCAGCACCTATGGCCCCGCGCCCGAGCAGTACTTC.

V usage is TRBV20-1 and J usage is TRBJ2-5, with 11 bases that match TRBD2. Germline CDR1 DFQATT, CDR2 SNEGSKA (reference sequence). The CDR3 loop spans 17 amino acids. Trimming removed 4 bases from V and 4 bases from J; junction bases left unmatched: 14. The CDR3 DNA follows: TGCAGTGCTACCCCTAGCGGGGGGATAATAGGGAGAGAGACCCAGTACTTC. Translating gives CSATPSGGIIGRETQYF.

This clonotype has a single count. The CDR3 protein is CASSQGQVSYEQYF. The CDR3 DNA reads TGTGCCAGCAGCCAAGGCCAGGTCTCCTACGAGCAGTACTTC. The rearrangement uses TRBV3-1 and TRBJ2-7; D unclear. V shed 1 base and J shed 0 bases, with 7 bases lying between them. The CDR3 sequence is 14 residues long. CDR1 and CDR2 (germline): LGHDT, YNNKEL (reference sequence).

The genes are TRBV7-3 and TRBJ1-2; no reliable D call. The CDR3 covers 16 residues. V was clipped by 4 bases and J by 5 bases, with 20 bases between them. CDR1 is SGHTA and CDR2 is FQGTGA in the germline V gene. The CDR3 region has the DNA TGTGCCAGCAGCTCCTACTCACGAGTGCCACATTATGGCTACACCTTC. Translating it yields CASSSYSRVPHYGYTF. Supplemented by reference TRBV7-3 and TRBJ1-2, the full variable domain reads GAGVSQTPSNKVTEKGKYVELRCDPISGHTALYWYRQSLGQGPEFLIYFQGTGAADDSGLPNDRFFAVRPEGSVSTLKIQRTERGDSAVYLCASSSYSRVPHYGYTFGSGTRLTVV.

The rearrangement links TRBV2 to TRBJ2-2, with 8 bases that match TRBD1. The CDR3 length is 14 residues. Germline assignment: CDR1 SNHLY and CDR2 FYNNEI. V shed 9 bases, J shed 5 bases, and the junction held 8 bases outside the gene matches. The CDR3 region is CARKTTGGTGELFF. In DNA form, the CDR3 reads TGTGCCAGGAAAACTACAGGGGGAACCGGGGAGCTGTTTTTT. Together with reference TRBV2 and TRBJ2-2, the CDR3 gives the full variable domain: EPEVTQTPSHQVTQMGQEVILRCVPISNHLYFYWYRQILGQKVEFLVSFYNNEISEKSEIFDDQFSVERPDGSNFTLKIRSTKLEDSAMYFCARKTTGGTGELFFGEGSRLTVL.

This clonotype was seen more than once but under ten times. CDR3 amino acids: CASSLSGGANTDTQYF. In DNA, the CDR3 is TGTGCCAGCAGCCTTAGTGGCGGAGCGAACACAGATACGCAGTATTTT. This chain connects TRBV7-8 to TRBJ2-3; D remains unclear. The CDR3 length is 16 residues. Germline CDR1 SGHVS, CDR2 FQNEAQ. Between the trimmed V and J ends, which lost 5 bases and 2 bases, there was a span of 17 bases.

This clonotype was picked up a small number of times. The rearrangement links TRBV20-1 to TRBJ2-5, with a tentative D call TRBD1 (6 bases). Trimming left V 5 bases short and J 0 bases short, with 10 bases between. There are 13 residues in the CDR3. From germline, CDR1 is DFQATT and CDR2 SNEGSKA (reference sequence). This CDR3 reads CSALRQDQETQYF. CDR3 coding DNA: TGCAGTGCTCTGCGACAGGACCAAGAGACCCAGTACTTC.

The CDR3 here is CASRGGKTGYGYTF. Written as DNA, the CDR3 is TGTGCCAGCAGAGGCGGGAAGACAGGCTATGGCTACACCTTC. This rearrangement joins TRBV12-3 or TRBV12-4 to TRBJ1-2, with D possibly matching TRBD1 (6 bases). Trimming shortened V by 6 bases and J by 4 bases, and 15 bases separated the two germline ends. The CDR3 loop spans 14 amino acids.

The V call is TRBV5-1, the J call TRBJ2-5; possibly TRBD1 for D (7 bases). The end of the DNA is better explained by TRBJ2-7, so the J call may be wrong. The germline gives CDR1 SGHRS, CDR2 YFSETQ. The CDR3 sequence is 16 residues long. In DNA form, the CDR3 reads TGCGCCAGCAGCCTAACCATTGGACAGGAGGGGGACGAGCAGTACTTC. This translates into CASSLTIGQEGDEQYF.